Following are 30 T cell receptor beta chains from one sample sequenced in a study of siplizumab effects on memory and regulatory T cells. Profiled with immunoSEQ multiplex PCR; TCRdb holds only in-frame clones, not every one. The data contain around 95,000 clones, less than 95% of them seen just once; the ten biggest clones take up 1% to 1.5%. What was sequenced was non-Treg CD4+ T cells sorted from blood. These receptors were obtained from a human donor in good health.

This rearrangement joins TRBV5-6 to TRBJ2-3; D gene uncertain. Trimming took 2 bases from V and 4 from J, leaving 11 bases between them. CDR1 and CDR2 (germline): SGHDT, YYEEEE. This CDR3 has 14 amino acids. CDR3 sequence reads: CASSLGPLADTQYF. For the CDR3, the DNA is TGTGCCAGCAGCTTAGGACCCCTGGCAGATACGCAGTATTTT.

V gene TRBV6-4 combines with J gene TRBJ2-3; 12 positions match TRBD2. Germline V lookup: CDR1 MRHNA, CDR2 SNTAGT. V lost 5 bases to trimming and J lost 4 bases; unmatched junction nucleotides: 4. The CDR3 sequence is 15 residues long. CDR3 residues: CASSLLAGGPDTQYF. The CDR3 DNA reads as TGTGCCAGCAGTCTCCTAGCGGGAGGGCCAGATACGCAGTATTTT.

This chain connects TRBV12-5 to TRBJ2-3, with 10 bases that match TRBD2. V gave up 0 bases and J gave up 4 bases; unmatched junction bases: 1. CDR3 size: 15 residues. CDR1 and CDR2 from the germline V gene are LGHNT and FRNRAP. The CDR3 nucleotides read TGTGCTAGTGGTTTGGTAACTAGCGGGGCAGATACGCAGTATTTT. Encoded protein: CASGLVTSGADTQYF.

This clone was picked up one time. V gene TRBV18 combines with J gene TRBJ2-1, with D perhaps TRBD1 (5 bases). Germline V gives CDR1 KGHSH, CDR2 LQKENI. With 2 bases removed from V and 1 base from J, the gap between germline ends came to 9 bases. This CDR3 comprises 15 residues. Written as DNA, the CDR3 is TGTGCCAGCTCACCAACTACAGGATCCTACAATGAGCAGTTCTTC. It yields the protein CASSPTTGSYNEQFF.

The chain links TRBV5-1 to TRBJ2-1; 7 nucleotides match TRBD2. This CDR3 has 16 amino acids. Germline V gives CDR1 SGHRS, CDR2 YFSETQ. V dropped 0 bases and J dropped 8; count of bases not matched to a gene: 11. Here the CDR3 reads CASSLAGSGFSHEQFF. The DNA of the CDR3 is TGCGCCAGCAGCTTGGCGGGTAGCGGGTTTAGTCATGAGCAGTTCTTC.

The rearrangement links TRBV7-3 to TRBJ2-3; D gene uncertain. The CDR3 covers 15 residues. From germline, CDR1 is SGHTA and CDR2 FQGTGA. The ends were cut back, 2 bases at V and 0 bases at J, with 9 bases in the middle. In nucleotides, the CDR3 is TGTGCCAGCAGCTTAGAAGGAGCTAGCACAGATACGCAGTATTTT. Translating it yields CASSLEGASTDTQYF.

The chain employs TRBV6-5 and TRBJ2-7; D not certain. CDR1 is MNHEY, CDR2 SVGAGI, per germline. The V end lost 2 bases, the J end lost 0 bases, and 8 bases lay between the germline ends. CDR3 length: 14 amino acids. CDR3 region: CASSYGYDSYEQYF. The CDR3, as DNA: TGTGCCAGCAGTTACGGTTATGACTCCTACGAGCAGTACTTC.

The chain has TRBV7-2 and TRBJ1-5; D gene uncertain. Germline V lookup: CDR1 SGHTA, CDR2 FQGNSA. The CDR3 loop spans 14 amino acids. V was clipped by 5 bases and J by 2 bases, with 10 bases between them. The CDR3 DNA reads TGTGCCAGCAGCCCCCAATTCGGCAATCAGCCCCAGCATTTT. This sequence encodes CASSPQFGNQPQHF.

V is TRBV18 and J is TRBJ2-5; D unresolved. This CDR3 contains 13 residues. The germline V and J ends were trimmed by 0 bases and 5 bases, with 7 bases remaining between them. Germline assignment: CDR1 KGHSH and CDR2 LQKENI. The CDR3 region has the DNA TGTGCCAGCTCACCACCGGGTCGGGAGACCCAGTACTTC. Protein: CASSPPGRETQYF.

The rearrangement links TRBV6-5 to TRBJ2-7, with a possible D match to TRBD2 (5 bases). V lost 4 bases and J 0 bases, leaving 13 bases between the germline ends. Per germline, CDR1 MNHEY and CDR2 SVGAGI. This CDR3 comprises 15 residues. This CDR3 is CASSSVEVTSYEQYF. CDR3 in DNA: TGTGCCAGCAGTTCCGTGGAGGTCACCTCCTACGAGCAGTACTTC.

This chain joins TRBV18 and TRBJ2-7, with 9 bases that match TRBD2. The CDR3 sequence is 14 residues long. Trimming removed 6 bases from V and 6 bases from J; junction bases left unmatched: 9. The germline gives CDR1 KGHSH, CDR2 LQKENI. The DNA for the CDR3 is TGTGCCAGCTCCCCCCTAGCGGGATTGCCCGAGCAGTACTTC. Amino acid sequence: CASSPLAGLPEQYF. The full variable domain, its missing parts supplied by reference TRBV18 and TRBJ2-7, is NAGVMQNPRHLVRRRGQEARLRCSPMKGHSHVYWYRQLPEEGLKFMVYLQKENIIDESGMPKERFSAEFPKEGPSILRIQQVVRGDSAAYFCASSPLAGLPEQYFGPGTRLTVT.

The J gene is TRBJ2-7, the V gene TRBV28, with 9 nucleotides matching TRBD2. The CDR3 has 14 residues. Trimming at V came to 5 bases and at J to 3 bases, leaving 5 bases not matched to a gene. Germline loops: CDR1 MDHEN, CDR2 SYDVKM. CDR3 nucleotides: TGTGCCAGCAGTCCACTAGCGGGCCTCTACGAGCAGTACTTC. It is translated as CASSPLAGLYEQYF.

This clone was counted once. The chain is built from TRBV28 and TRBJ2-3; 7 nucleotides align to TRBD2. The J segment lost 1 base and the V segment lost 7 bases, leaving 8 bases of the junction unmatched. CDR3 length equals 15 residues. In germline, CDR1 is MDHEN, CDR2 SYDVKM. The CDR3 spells CASTRGGSGTDTQYF. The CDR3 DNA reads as TGTGCCAGCACCCGGGGCGGGAGTGGCACAGATACGCAGTATTTT.

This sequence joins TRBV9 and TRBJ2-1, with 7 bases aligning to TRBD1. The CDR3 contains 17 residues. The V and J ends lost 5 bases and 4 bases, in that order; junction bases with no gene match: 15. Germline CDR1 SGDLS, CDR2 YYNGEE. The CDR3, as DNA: TGTGCCAGCAGAGAGATTACCGGGACAGTCCTTTACAATGAGCAGTTCTTC. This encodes CASREITGTVLYNEQFF.

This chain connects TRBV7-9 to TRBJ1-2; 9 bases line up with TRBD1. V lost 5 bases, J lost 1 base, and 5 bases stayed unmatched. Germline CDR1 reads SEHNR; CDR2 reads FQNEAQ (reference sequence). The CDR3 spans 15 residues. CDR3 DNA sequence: TGTGCCAGCAGCCGGGGACAGGGTATTAACTATGGCTACACCTTC. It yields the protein CASSRGQGINYGYTF.

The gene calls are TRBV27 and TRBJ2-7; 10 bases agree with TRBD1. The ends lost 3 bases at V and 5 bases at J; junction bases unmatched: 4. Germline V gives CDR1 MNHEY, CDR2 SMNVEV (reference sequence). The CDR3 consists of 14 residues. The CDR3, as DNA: TGTGCCAGCAGTTTGACAGGGGGCGTCCACGAGCAGTACTTC. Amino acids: CASSLTGGVHEQYF.

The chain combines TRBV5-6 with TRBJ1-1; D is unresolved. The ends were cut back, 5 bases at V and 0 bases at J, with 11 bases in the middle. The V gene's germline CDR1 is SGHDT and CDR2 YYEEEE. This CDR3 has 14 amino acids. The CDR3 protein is CASSSGLLNTEAFF. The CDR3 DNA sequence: TGTGCCAGCAGTTCCGGACTCCTGAACACTGAAGCTTTCTTT.

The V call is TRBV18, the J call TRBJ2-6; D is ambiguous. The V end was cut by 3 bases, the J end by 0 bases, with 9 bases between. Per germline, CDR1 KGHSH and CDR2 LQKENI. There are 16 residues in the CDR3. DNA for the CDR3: TGTGCCAGCTCACCTCAGGTACCCTCTGGGGCCAACGTCCTGACTTTC. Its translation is CASSPQVPSGANVLTF.

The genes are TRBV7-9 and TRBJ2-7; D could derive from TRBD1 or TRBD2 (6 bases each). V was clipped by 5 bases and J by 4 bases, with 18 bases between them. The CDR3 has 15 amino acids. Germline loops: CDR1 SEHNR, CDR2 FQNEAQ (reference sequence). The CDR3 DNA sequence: TGTGCCAGCAGCCCGCCCGGGGGCAGCTCTTACGAGCAGTACTTC. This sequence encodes CASSPPGGSSYEQYF.

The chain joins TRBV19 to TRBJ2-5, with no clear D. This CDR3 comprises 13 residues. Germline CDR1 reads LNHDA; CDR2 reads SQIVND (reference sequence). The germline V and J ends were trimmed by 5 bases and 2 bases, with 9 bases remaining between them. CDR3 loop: CASSRLAQETQYF. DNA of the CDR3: TGTGCCAGTAGTCGGCTGGCGCAAGAGACCCAGTACTTC.

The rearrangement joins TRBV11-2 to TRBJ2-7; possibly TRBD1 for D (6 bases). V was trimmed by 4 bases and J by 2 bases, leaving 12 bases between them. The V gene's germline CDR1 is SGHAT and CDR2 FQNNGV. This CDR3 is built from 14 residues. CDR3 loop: CASSSQGWAYEQYF. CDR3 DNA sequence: TGTGCCAGCAGCTCCCAGGGGTGGGCCTACGAGCAGTACTTC.

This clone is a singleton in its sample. The CDR3, as DNA: TGTGCCAGCAGCCAATATACACTGGTGACGCCTAGCGGGAGGAATGAGCAGTTCTTC. Translated, it gives CASSQYTLVTPSGRNEQFF. The chain carries TRBV4-2 and TRBJ2-1; 11 nucleotides match TRBD2. The V gene end was trimmed by 2 bases and the J gene end by 7 bases; junction bases not matched to a gene: 16. Germline values: CDR1 LGHNA, CDR2 YNFKEQ. The CDR3 has 19 amino acids.

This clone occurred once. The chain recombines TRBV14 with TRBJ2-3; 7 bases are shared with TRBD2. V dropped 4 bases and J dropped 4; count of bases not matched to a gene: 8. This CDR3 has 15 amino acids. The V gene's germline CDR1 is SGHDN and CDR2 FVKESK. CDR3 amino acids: CASSRPPGGSDTQYF. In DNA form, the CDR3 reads TGTGCCAGCAGCCGACCACCCGGGGGGTCAGATACGCAGTATTTT. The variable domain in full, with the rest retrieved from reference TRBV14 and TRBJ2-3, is EAGVTQFPSHSVIEKGQTVTLRCDPISGHDNLYWYRRVMGKEIKFLLHFVKESKQDESGMPNNRFLAERTGGTYSTLKVQPAELEDSGVYFCASSRPPGGSDTQYFGPGTRLTVL.

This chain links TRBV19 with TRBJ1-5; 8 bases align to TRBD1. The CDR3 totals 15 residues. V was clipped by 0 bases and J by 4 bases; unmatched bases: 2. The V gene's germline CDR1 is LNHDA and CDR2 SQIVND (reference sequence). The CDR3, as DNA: TGTGCCAGTAGTATAGAAACAGGGGGGAATCAGCCCCAGCATTTT. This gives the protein CASSIETGGNQPQHF.

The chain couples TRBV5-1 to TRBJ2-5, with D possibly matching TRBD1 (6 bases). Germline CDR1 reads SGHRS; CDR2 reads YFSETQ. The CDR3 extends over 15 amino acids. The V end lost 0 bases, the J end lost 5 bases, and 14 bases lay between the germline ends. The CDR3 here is CASSLGDTLVETQYF. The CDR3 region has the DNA TGCGCCAGCAGCTTGGGGGACACGTTGGTGGAGACCCAGTACTTC.

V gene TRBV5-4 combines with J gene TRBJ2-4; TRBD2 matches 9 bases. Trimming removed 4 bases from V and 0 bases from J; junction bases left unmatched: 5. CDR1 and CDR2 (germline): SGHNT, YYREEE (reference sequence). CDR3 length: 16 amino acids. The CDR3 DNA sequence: TGTGCCAGCAGCCCACAGACTAGCGGAGCCAAAAACATTCAGTACTTC. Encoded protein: CASSPQTSGAKNIQYF.

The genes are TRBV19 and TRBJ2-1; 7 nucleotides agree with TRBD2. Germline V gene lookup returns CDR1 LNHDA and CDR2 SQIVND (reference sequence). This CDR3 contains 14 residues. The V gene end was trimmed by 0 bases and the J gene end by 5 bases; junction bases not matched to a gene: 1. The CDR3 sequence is CASSIDLADNEQFF. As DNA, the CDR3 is TGTGCCAGTAGTATAGATCTAGCGGACAATGAGCAGTTCTTC.

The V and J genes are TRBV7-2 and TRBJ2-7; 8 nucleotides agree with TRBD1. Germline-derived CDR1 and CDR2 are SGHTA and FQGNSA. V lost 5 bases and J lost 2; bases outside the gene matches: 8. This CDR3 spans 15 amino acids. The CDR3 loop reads CASSRPTTGAYEQYF. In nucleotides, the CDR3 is TGTGCCAGCAGCCGACCGACGACAGGGGCCTACGAGCAGTACTTC.

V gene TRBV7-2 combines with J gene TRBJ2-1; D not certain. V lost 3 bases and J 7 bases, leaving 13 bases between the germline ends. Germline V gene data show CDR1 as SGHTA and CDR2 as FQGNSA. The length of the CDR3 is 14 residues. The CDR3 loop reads CASSFRAKANEQFF. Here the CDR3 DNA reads TGTGCCAGCAGCTTCCGGGCAAAGGCGAATGAGCAGTTCTTC.

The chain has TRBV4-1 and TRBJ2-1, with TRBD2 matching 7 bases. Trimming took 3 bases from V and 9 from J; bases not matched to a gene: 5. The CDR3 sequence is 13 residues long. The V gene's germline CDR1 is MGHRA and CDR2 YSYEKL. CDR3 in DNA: TGCGCCAGCAGCCAGCTAGGACTAGGTGAGCAGTTCTTC. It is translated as CASSQLGLGEQFF.